The 17 T cell receptor beta chains listed next were all sequenced from one sample in a study of blood T cell repertoires in COVID-19. Libraries were prepared by immunoSEQ multiplex PCR; TCRdb keeps only in-frame clonotypes and omits some of them. The data show 150,000 to 200,000 clones, about 80% seen once. Sequencing was carried out using peripheral blood. These receptors were collected from a woman in her sixties or seventies with COVID-19, enrolled during active disease.

The rearrangement joins TRBV10-3 to TRBJ1-6; maybe TRBD1 (5 bases). The V gene's germline CDR1 is ENHRY and CDR2 SYGVKD. The CDR3 runs 15 residues. Trimming removed 2 bases at V and 8 bases at J, with 13 bases between. The CDR3 sequence is CAISERPRGDSPLHF. DNA for the CDR3: TGTGCCATCAGTGAGAGACCCCGGGGGGATTCACCCCTCCACTTT.

DNA for the CDR3: TGTGCCAGCAGCTTGAAGGTGGGGGGGCGTTACAATGAGCAGTTCTTC. Protein sequence: CASSLKVGGRYNEQFF. The V gene is TRBV5-8, the J gene TRBJ2-1; a possible D gene is TRBD2 (7 bases). CDR1 is SGHTS, CDR2 YDEGEE, per germline. Between the trimmed V and J ends, which lost 1 base and 4 bases, there was a span of 15 bases. There are 16 residues in the CDR3.

The chain employs TRBV12-3 or TRBV12-4 and TRBJ2-4; unclear D gene. This CDR3 has 13 amino acids. Trimming stripped 2 bases from V and 5 bases from J, with 7 bases between. This chain's CDR3 is CASSLRLENIQYF. The CDR3 DNA follows: TGTGCCAGCAGTTTACGATTAGAAAACATTCAGTACTTC.

The chain recombines TRBV18 with TRBJ1-2; the D gene is possibly TRBD1 (5 bases). The CDR3 is made up of 15 amino acids. The V and J ends lost 3 bases and 0 bases respectively, with 11 bases between them. Germline V CDR1 and CDR2: KGHSH, LQKENI. The CDR3 DNA reads TGTGCCAGCTCACCGGGGCAGGTGACTAACTATGGCTACACCTTC. Its translation is CASSPGQVTNYGYTF.

This chain joins TRBV20-1 and TRBJ2-3, with D maybe TRBD1 (5 bases). This CDR3 is built from 11 residues. Per germline, CDR1 DFQATT and CDR2 SNEGSKA (reference sequence). V was pared by 3 bases and J by 6 bases, with 7 bases between. CDR3 sequence: CSASRVDTQYF. DNA of the CDR3: TGCAGTGCTAGCAGGGTTGATACGCAGTATTTT.

The chain links TRBV2 to TRBJ1-4; tentatively, D is TRBD1 (5 bases). The CDR3 sequence is 12 residues long. V was clipped by 7 bases and J by 7 bases, with 10 bases between them. Germline V gives CDR1 SNHLY, CDR2 FYNNEI. The CDR3 bases are TGTGCCAGCAAGGGGAACGGTGAAAAACTGTTTTTT. Protein product: CASKGNGEKLFF.

V and J are TRBV7-8 and TRBJ1-5; 7 bases fit TRBD1. The germline V gene encodes CDR1 SGHVS and CDR2 FQNEAQ. Unmatched junction bases numbered 5, after V lost 5 bases and J lost 4 bases. CDR3 size: 14 residues. The CDR3 spells CASSEEQGNQPQHF. CDR3 nucleotides: TGTGCCAGCAGCGAAGAACAGGGGAATCAGCCCCAGCATTTT.

The chain joins TRBV6-5 to TRBJ2-7, with D possibly being TRBD2 (5 bases). The germline V gene has CDR1 MNHEY and CDR2 SVGAGI. The CDR3 covers 15 residues. V lost 6 bases and J lost 6, with 21 bases in between. This CDR3 reads CASRALAGGRLEQYF. Here the CDR3 DNA reads TGTGCCAGCAGGGCCCTAGCAGGAGGAAGGCTCGAGCAGTACTTC.

In this sample, this clone turned up a few times. The V gene is TRBV27, the J gene TRBJ1-4, with D perhaps matching TRBD1 (5 bases). CDR3 length: 16 amino acids. The germline V gene encodes CDR1 MNHEY and CDR2 SMNVEV (reference sequence). The V and J ends lost 5 bases and 6 bases respectively, with 19 bases between them. CDR3 amino acids: CASSRGDGRWDEKLFF. CDR3 nucleotides: TGTGCCAGCAGTCGGGGGGACGGGAGGTGGGATGAAAAACTGTTTTTT.

This chain uses TRBV18 with TRBJ1-2, with TRBD1 matching over 7 bases. This CDR3 has 18 amino acids. The V gene end was trimmed by 1 base and the J gene end by 8 bases; junction bases not matched to a gene: 19. Germline CDR1 KGHSH, CDR2 LQKENI. The CDR3 DNA reads TGTGCCAGCTCACCACTCGATGGTAGACAGGGCCTAACGATGGGCTACACCTTC. Residues: CASSPLDGRQGLTMGYTF.

The chain couples TRBV7-9 to TRBJ2-4, with 8 bases matching TRBD2. Germline V gene lookup returns CDR1 SEHNR and CDR2 FQNEAQ (reference sequence). Trimming at V came to 5 bases and at J to 4 bases, leaving 4 bases not matched to a gene. The CDR3 is 14 amino acids. For the CDR3, the DNA is TGTGCCAGCAGCATAAGCGGGGGTAAAAACATTCAGTACTTC. Protein sequence: CASSISGGKNIQYF.

The chain combines TRBV3-1 (or the pseudogene TRBV3-2) with TRBJ2-1; TRBD1 matches 9 bases. Germline V lookup: CDR1 LGHDT, CDR2 YNNKEL (reference sequence). This CDR3 is built from 14 residues. V shed 7 bases, J shed 8 bases, and the junction held 9 bases outside the gene matches. CDR3 amino acids: CASTKGQGFDEQFF. The CDR3 DNA is TGTGCCAGCACCAAGGGACAGGGTTTCGATGAGCAGTTCTTC.

The genes are TRBV3-1 (or the pseudogene TRBV3-2) and TRBJ2-5; TRBD2 agrees at 10 bases. The V and J ends lost 3 bases and 4 bases, in that order; junction bases with no gene match: 8. The CDR3 length is 16 residues. CDR1 and CDR2 from the germline V gene are LGHDT and YNNKEL (reference sequence). This CDR3 is CASSHLIAGGGETQYF. As DNA, the CDR3 is TGTGCCAGCAGCCACCTCATAGCGGGGGGAGGAGAGACCCAGTACTTC.

In this sample, this clone turned up a few times. The rearrangement uses TRBV11-2 and TRBJ2-5; D gene ambiguous. Germline lookup yields CDR1 SGHAT and CDR2 FQNNGV. This CDR3 has 16 amino acids. Trimming pared 2 bases from V and 0 bases from J, leaving 13 bases between. Here the CDR3 reads CASSLIPSPYQETQYF. In DNA form, the CDR3 reads TGTGCCAGCAGCTTAATCCCCTCCCCGTACCAAGAGACCCAGTACTTC.

The chain combines TRBV6-6 with TRBJ2-7; 8 nucleotides align to TRBD1. Trimming cost V 6 bases and J 3 bases; bases outside gene matches: 7. Germline CDR1 and CDR2: MNHNY and SVGAGI (reference sequence). The CDR3 has 14 amino acids. As DNA, the CDR3 is TGTGCCAGCAGAGGAGGACAGGGTAACTACGAGCAGTACGTC. Translated, it gives CASRGGQGNYEQYV.

The chain recombines TRBV28 with TRBJ1-5, with D uncertain. The CDR3 length is 13 residues. The germline V gene has CDR1 MDHEN and CDR2 SYDVKM. Trimming stripped 3 bases from V and 7 bases from J, with 10 bases between. In nucleotides, the CDR3 is TGTGCCAGCAGTTTCGGGATTGGACAGCCCCAGCATTTT. Translating gives CASSFGIGQPQHF.

This clone was seen a handful of times. The chain is built from TRBV6-4 and TRBJ1-1; D is possibly TRBD1 (6 bases). V was pared by 6 bases and J by 3 bases, with 14 bases between. CDR3 length: 14 residues. Germline values: CDR1 MRHNA, CDR2 SNTAGT. The DNA for the CDR3 is TGTGCCAGCAGAGAGACAGGACGGGACACTGAAGCTTTCTTT. Amino acids: CASRETGRDTEAFF.